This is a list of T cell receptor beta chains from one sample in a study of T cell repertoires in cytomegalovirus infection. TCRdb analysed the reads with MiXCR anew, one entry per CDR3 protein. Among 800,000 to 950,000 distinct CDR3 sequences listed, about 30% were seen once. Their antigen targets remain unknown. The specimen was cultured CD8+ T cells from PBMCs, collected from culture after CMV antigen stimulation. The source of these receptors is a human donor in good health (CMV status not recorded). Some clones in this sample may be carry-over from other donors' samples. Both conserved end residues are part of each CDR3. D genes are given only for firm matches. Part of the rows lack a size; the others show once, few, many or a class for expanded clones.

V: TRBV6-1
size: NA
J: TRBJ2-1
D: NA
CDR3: CASRTMSSYNEQFF
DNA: TGTGCCAGCAGGACCATGAGCTCCTACAATGAGCAGTTCTTC

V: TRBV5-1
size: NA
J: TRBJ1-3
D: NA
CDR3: CASSLDYGNTIYF
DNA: TGCGCCAGCAGCTTGGACTATGGAAACACCATATATTTT

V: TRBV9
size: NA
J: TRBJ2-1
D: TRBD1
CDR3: CASSVGDRGTEQFF
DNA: TGTGCCAGCAGCGTAGGTGACAGGGGAACTGAGCAGTTCTTC

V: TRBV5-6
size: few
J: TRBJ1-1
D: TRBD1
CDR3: CASSLVRGRDEAFF
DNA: TGTGCCAGCAGCTTGGTCAGGGGGAGGGATGAAGCTTTCTTT

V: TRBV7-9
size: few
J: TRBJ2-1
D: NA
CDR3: CASSLPDFYNEQFF
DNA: TGTGCCAGCAGCTTACCTGATTTCTACAATGAGCAGTTCTTC

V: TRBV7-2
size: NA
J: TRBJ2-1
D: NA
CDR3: CASSPRPDGEQFF
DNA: TGTGCCAGCAGCCCCCGCCCGGATGGTGAGCAGTTCTTC

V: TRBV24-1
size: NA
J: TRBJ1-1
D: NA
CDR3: CATSDSRQAFF
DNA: TGTGCCACCAGTGATTCTAGACAAGCTTTCTTT

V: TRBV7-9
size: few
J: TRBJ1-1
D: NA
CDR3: CAIDRLTVNTEAFF
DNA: TGTGCCATCGATAGACTTACAGTGAACACTGAAGCTTTCTTT

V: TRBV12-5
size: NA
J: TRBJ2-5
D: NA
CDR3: CVSGLNGDPRTQYF
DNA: TGTGTTAGTGGTTTAAATGGGGACCCGCGGACCCAGTACTTC

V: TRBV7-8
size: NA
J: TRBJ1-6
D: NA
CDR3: CASSPSGSSYNSPLHF
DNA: TGTGCCAGCAGCCCCAGCGGGTCCTCCTATAATTCACCCCTCCACTTT

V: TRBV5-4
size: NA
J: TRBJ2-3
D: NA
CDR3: CASSPPGRGDQDTQYF
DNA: TGTGCCAGCAGCCCCCCCGGCAGGGGAGACCAAGATACGCAGTATTTT

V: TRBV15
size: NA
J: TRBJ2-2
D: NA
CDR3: CATTGERGGELFF
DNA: TGTGCCACCACCGGAGAGAGAGGCGGGGAGCTGTTTTTT

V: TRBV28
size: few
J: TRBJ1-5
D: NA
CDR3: CASSLSPDYRNQPQHF
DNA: TGTGCCAGCAGCCTCTCCCCGGACTACCGAAATCAGCCCCAGCATTTT

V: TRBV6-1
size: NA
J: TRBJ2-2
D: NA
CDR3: CASSDGGAENTGELFF
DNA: TGTGCCAGCAGTGATGGGGGGGCAGAAAACACCGGGGAGCTGTTTTTT

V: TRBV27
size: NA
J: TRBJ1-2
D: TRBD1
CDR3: CASSLSPPGGVYGYTF
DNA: TGTGCCAGCAGTTTAAGTCCCCCAGGGGGTGTCTATGGCTACACCTTC

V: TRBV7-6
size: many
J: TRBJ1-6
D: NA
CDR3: CASSLEGPHNSPLHF
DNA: TGTGCCAGCAGCTTAGAGGGTCCTCATAATTCACCCCTCCACTTT

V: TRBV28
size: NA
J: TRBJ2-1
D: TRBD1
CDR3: CASSLSRDRGPQFF
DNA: TGTGCCAGCAGTTTATCCCGGGACAGGGGACCCCAGTTCTTC

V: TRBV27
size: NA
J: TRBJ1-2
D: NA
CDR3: CASSPDILGDGYTF
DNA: TGTGCCAGCAGTCCCGACATTCTCGGAGATGGCTACACCTTC

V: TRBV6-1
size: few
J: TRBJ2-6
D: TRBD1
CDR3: CASSQPSGTGVEGAGANVLTF
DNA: TGTGCCAGCAGTCAACCTTCCGGGACAGGGGTCGAGGGAGCTGGGGCCAACGTCCTGACTTTC